These 14 T cell receptor beta chains were all obtained from the same sample, sequenced in a study of T cell responses to AZD1222 COVID-19 vaccine. The assay was immunoSEQ multiplex PCR, and TCRdb's table has in-frame clones only and misses some. The sample has fewer than 120,000 clones, around 80% seen once. The material was peripheral blood, obtained on day 0 of AZD1222 vaccination. Receptors originate from an adult in good health.

This chain uses TRBV5-1 with TRBJ1-2; 8 positions match TRBD1. V gave up 4 bases and J gave up 4 bases; unmatched junction bases: 12. The CDR3 runs 16 residues. Germline V lookup: CDR1 SGHRS, CDR2 YFSETQ. The CDR3, as DNA: TGCGCCAGCAGCCAAGTTACAGGGACAGGAGGCTATGGCTACACCTTC. It specifies CASSQVTGTGGYGYTF.

A single count supports this clone. V gene TRBV30 combines with J gene TRBJ2-7; no definite D call. The germline gives CDR1 GTSNPN, CDR2 SVGIG (reference sequence). Trimming cost V 1 base and J 4 bases, with 17 bases left between them. The length of the CDR3 is 15 residues. CDR3: CAWSGRMLGEYEQYF. The CDR3 DNA follows: TGTGCCTGGAGTGGAAGGATGCTCGGCGAGTACGAGCAGTACTTC.

The chain combines TRBV4-3 with TRBJ2-5; the match to TRBD2 covers 8 bases. Germline CDR1 reads LGHNA; CDR2 reads YSLEER. The length of the CDR3 is 16 residues. Losses at the gene ends were 0 bases for V and 4 bases for J; bases not matched to a gene: 7. The CDR3 sequence: CASSQDPSGGAETQYF. As DNA, the CDR3 is TGCGCCAGCAGCCAAGATCCCAGCGGGGGCGCAGAGACCCAGTACTTC.

This chain connects TRBV9 to TRBJ2-7; D perhaps matches TRBD2 (5 bases). V was pared by 0 bases and J by 0 bases, with 7 bases between. Per the germline V gene, CDR1 is SGDLS and CDR2 is YYNGEE. There are 14 residues in the CDR3. The CDR3, as DNA: TGTGCCAGCAGCGTAGGAGGGAGCTCCTACGAGCAGTACTTC. As protein: CASSVGGSSYEQYF.

This clone was seen a handful of times. The chain uses TRBV10-3 and TRBJ1-5, with D perhaps TRBD1 (5 bases). The V gene's germline CDR1 is ENHRY and CDR2 SYGVKD. V was shortened by 1 base and J by 5 bases, with 9 bases between the two germline ends. The CDR3 has 14 residues. CDR3 sequence: CAISELGGDQPQHF. For the CDR3, the DNA is TGTGCCATCAGTGAGTTGGGGGGTGATCAGCCCCAGCATTTT.

This rearrangement joins TRBV19 to TRBJ2-7; TRBD2 might be the D (6 bases). Germline V CDR1 and CDR2: LNHDA, SQIVND (reference sequence). The CDR3 is 11 amino acids. Deletions cut 5 bases from V and 4 bases from J, with 6 bases between. The CDR3 sequence is CASSAGYEQYF. The CDR3 bases are TGTGCCAGTAGTGCGGGGTACGAGCAGTACTTC. Supplemented by reference TRBV19 and TRBJ2-7, the full variable domain reads DGGITQSPKYLFRKEGQNVTLSCEQNLNHDAMYWYRQDPGQGLRLIYYSQIVNDFQKGDIAEGYSVSREKKESFPLTVTSAQKNPTAFYLCASSAGYEQYFGPGTRLTVT.

The chain has TRBV27 and TRBJ2-5; D possibly uses TRBD1 or TRBD2 (7 bases each). The V end lost 6 bases, the J end lost 5 bases, and 22 bases lay between the germline ends. Germline V CDR1 and CDR2: MNHEY, SMNVEV (reference sequence). The CDR3 consists of 16 residues. CDR3 in DNA: TGTGCCAGCAGCGCCGCCAAGACAGGGAGGGCGGAGACCCAGTACTTC. Its protein product is CASSAAKTGRAETQYF.

The chain employs TRBV9 and TRBJ1-4; 7 nucleotides line up with TRBD1. From germline, CDR1 is SGDLS and CDR2 YYNGEE. The CDR3 runs 15 residues. The junction had 5 bases not matched to a gene; V was cut back by 3 bases and J by 3 bases. CDR3 protein: CASSARGQPNEKLFF. In DNA form, the CDR3 reads TGTGCCAGCAGCGCGAGGGGGCAACCTAATGAAAAACTGTTTTTT.

The V and J genes are TRBV4-1 and TRBJ1-2; the D is unclear. This CDR3 has 14 amino acids. V shed 5 bases and J shed 4 bases, with 14 bases lying between them. Germline-derived CDR1 and CDR2 are MGHRA and YSYEKL. The CDR3 sequence: CASSLPGRLYGYTF. As DNA, the CDR3 is TGCGCCAGCAGCTTACCCGGGCGGCTCTATGGCTACACCTTC.

There are a few counts of this clone. The J gene is TRBJ2-3, the V gene TRBV18; TRBD1 is a possible D gene (5 bases). Trimming cost V 6 bases and J 2 bases, with 12 bases left between them. This CDR3 spans 14 amino acids. Per germline, CDR1 KGHSH and CDR2 LQKENI. The CDR3 protein is CASSPVGATDTQYF. The CDR3 DNA reads TGTGCCAGCTCGCCCGTTGGGGCCACAGATACGCAGTATTTT.

V usage is TRBV6-5 and J usage is TRBJ2-2; either TRBD1 or TRBD2 may fit D (5 bases each). This CDR3 region has 13 residues. V shed 11 bases and J shed 1 base, with 11 bases lying between them. Germline assignment: CDR1 MNHEY and CDR2 SVGAGI. CDR3 amino acids: CAPGDENTGELFF. The CDR3 DNA follows: TGTGCCCCCGGGGACGAGAACACCGGGGAGCTGTTTTTT.

This clone was picked up one time. This chain joins TRBV7-2 and TRBJ1-5; the match to TRBD1 covers 7 bases. In germline, CDR1 is SGHTA, CDR2 FQGNSA. V trimming: 4 bases; J trimming: 5 bases; junction bases outside the gene matches: 5. The length of the CDR3 is 14 residues. Here the CDR3 DNA reads TGTGCCAGCAGCTCCCGGGACAGCTATCAGCCCCAGCATTTT. As protein: CASSSRDSYQPQHF. Together with reference TRBV7-2 and TRBJ1-5, the CDR3 gives the full variable domain: GAGVSQSPSNKVTEKGKDVELRCDPISGHTALYWYRQSLGQGLEFLIYFQGNSAPDKSGLPSDRFSAERTGGSVSTLTIQRTQQEDSAVYLCASSSRDSYQPQHFGDGTRLSIL.

This clone was picked up one time. This chain links TRBV3-1 (or the pseudogene TRBV3-2) with TRBJ2-1; weak D call: TRBD2 (6 bases). Looked up from germline, CDR1 is LGHDT and CDR2 is YNNKEL (reference sequence). V lost 7 bases, J lost 1 base, and 14 bases lay in between. The CDR3 extends over 15 amino acids. CDR3 coding DNA: TGTGCCAGCACGCCAGGGAGGAGGTCCTACAATGAGCAGTTCTTC. This sequence encodes CASTPGRRSYNEQFF.

In this sample, this clone turned up once. The rearrangement joins TRBV29-1 to TRBJ2-1; D is ambiguous. The V end was cut by 4 bases, the J end by 4 bases, with 8 bases between. CDR1 and CDR2 (germline): SQVTM, ANQGSEA. The CDR3 is made up of 12 amino acids. CDR3: CSVVRGYNEQFF. CDR3 coding DNA: TGCAGCGTTGTCCGCGGTTACAATGAGCAGTTCTTC.